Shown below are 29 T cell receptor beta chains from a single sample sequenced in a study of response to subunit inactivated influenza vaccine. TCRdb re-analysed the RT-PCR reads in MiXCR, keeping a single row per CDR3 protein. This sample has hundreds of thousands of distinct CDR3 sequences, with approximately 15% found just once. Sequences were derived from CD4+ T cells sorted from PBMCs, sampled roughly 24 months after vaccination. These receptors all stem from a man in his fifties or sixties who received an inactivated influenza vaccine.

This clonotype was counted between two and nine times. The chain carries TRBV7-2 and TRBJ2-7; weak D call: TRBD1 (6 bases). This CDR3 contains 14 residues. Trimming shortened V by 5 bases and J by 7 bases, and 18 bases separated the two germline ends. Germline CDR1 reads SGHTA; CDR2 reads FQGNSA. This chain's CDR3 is CASSPGVATREQYF. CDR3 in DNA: TGTGCCAGCAGCCCAGGGGTCGCAACGAGGGAGCAGTACTTC.

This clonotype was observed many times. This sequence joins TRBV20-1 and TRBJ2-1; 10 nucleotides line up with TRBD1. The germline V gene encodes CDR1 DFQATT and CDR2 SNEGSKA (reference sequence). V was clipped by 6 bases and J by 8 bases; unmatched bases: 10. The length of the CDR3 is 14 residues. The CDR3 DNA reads TGCAGTGCACACGACAGGGGGCTAGGGGATGAGCAGTTCTTC. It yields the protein CSAHDRGLGDEQFF.

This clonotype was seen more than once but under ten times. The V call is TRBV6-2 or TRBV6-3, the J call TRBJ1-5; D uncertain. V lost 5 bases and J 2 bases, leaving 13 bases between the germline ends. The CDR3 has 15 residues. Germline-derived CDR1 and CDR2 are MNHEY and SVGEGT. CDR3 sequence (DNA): TGTGCCAGCAGTATCGGGATTACGGGCAATCAGCCCCAGCATTTT. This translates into CASSIGITGNQPQHF.

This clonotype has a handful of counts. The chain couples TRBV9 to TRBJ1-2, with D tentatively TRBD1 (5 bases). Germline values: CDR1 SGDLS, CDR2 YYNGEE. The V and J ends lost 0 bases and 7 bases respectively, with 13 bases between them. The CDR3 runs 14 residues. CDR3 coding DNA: TGTGCCAGCAGCGTAGATACCTCCAGGGCTGGCTACACCTTC. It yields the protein CASSVDTSRAGYTF.

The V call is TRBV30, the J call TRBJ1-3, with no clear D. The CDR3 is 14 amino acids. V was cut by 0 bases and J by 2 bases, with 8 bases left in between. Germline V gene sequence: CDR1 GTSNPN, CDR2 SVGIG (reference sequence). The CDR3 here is CAWSVFGTGNTIYF. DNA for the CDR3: TGTGCCTGGAGTGTTTTCGGAACTGGAAACACCATATATTTT.

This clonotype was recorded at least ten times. CDR3 protein: CASSFQDNSPLHF. The CDR3 bases are TGTGCCAGCAGTTTCCAGGATAATTCACCCCTCCACTTT. The rearrangement links TRBV12-3 or TRBV12-4 to TRBJ1-6, with no clear D. CDR3 length equals 13 residues. Deletions cut 3 bases from V and 5 bases from J, with 5 bases between.

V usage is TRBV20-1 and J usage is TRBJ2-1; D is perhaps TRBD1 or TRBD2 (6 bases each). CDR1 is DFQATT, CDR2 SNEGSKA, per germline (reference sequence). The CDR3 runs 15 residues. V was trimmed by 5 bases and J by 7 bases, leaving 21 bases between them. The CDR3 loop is CSALDIGGSYNEQFF. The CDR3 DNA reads TGCAGTGCTTTAGATATAGGGGGGAGCTATAATGAGCAGTTCTTC.

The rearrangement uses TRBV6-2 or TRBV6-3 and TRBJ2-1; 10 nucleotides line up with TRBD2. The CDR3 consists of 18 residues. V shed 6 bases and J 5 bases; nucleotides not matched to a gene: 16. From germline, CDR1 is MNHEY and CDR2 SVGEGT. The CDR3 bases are TGTGCCAGCAGCCGCCCGAGCGGGAGGGCCCTCGGGGACAATGAGCAGTTCTTC. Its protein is CASSRPSGRALGDNEQFF.

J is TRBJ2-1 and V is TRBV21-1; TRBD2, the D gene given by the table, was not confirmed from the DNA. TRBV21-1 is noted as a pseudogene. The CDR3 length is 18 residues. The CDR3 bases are TGTGCCAGCAGGGTGGAAGGGGAGGGGCCTAGATCCCACCATGAGCAGTTCTTC. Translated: CASRVEGEGPRSHHEQFF.

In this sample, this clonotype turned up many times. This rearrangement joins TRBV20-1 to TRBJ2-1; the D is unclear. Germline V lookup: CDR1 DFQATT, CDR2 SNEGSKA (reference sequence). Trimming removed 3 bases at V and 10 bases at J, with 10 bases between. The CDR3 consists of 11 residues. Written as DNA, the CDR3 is TGCAGTGCTAGGAGTCTGGCCGAGCAGTTCTTC. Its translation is CSARSLAEQFF.

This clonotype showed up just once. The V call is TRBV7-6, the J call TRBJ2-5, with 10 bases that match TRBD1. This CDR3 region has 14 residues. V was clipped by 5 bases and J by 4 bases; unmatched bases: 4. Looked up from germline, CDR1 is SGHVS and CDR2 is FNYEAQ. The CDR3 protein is CASSGQGGGETQYF. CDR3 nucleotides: TGTGCCAGCAGCGGACAGGGGGGAGGAGAGACCCAGTACTTC.

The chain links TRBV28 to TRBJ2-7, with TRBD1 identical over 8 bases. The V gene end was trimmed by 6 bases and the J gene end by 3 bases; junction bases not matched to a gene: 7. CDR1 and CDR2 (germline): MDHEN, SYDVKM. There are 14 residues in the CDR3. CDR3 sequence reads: CASRPYGQGYEQYF. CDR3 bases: TGTGCCAGCAGGCCTTACGGACAGGGCTACGAGCAGTACTTC.

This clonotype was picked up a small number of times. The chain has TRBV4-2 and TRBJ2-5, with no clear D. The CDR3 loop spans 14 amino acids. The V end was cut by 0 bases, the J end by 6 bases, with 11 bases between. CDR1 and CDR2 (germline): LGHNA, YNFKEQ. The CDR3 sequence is CASSQEGSRQTQYF. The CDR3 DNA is TGTGCCAGCAGCCAAGAAGGGTCTAGACAGACCCAGTACTTC.

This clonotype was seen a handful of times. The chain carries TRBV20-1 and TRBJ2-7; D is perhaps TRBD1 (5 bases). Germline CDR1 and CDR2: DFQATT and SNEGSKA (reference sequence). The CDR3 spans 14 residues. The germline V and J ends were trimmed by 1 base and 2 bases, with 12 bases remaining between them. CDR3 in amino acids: CSARGTFKAYEQYF. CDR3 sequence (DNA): TGCAGTGCTAGAGGGACATTTAAAGCCTACGAGCAGTACTTC.

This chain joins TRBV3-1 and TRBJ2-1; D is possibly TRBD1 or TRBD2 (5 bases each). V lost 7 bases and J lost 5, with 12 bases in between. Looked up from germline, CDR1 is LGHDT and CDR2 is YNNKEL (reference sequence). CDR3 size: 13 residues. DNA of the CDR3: TGTGCCAGCAACAGGAGGACTGACAATGAGCAGTTCTTC. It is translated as CASNRRTDNEQFF.

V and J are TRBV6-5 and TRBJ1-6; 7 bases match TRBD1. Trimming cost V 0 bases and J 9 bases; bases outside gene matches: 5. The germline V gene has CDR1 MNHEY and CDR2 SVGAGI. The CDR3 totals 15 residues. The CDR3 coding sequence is TGTGCCAGCAGTTACTCGACAGGGTGGCGTTCACCCCTCCACTTT. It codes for CASSYSTGWRSPLHF.

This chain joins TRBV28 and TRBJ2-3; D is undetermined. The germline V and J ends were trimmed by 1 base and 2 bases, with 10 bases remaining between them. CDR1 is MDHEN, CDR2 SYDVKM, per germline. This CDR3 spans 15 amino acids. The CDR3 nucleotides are TGTGCCAGCAGTTTATCCCAAGATGCCACAGATACGCAGTATTTT. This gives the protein CASSLSQDATDTQYF.

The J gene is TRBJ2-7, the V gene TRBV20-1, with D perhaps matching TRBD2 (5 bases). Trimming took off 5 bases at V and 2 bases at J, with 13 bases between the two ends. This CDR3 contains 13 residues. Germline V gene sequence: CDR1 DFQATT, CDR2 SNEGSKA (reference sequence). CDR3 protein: CSARGQLTYEQYF. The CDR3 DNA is TGCAGTGCTCGAGGGCAGCTCACCTACGAGCAGTACTTC.

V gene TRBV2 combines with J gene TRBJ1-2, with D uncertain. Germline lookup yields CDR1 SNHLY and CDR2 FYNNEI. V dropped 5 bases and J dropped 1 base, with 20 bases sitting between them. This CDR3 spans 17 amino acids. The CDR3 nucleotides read TGTGCCAGCAGTTTAGCACAACTGTCGCAGGTTAACTATGGCTACACCTTC. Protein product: CASSLAQLSQVNYGYTF.

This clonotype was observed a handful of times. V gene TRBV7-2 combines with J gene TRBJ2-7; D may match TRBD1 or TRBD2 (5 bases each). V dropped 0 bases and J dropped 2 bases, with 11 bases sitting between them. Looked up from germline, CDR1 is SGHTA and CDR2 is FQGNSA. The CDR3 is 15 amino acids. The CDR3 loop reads CASSLAQGTAYEQYF. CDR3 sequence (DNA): TGTGCCAGCAGCTTAGCGCAAGGGACGGCCTACGAGCAGTACTTC.

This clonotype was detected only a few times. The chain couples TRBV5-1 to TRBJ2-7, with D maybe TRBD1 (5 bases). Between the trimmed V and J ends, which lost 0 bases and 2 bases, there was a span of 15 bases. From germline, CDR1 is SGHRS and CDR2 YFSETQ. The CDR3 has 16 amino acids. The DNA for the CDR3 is TGCGCCAGCAGCTTGGTAGGGGTGAGGTCGGCCTACGAGCAGTACTTC. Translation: CASSLVGVRSAYEQYF.

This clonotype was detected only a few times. The CDR3 bases are TGTGCCAGCAGCGAAACTAGCGGGAGGACGGCCGGGGAGCTGTTTTTT. Amino acids: CASSETSGRTAGELFF. V and J are TRBV7-3 and TRBJ2-2; 12 positions match TRBD2. J gave up 6 bases and V 5 bases, and 7 bases lay outside the gene matches. CDR1 and CDR2 from the germline V gene are SGHTA and FQGTGA. The CDR3 is made up of 16 amino acids.

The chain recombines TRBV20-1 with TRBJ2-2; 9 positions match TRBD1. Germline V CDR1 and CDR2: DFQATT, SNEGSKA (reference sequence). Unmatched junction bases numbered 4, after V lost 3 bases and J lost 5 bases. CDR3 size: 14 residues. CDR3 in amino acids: CSARTGGATGELFF. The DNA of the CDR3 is TGCAGTGCTAGGACAGGGGGGGCGACCGGGGAGCTGTTTTTT.

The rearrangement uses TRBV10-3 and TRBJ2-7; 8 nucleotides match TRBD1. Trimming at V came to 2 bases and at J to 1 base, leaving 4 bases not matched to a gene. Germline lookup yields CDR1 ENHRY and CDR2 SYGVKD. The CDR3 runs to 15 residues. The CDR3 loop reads CAISEPGTGSYEQYF. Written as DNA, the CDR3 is TGTGCCATCAGTGAGCCCGGGACAGGTTCCTACGAGCAGTACTTC.

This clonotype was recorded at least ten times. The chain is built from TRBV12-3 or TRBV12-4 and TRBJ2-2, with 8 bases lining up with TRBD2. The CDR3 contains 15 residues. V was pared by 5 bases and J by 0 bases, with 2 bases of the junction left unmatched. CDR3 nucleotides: TGTGCCAGCAGTCGGGGGGGGGCGAACACCGGGGAGCTGTTTTTT. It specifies CASSRGGANTGELFF.

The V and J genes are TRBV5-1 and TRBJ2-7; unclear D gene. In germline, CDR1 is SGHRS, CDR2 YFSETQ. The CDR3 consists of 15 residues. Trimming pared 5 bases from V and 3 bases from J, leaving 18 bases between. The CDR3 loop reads CASSFLFGQYYEQYF. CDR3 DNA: TGCGCCAGCAGTTTCCTTTTTGGGCAGTACTACGAGCAGTACTTC.

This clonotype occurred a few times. The CDR3 sequence is CASSLVMQTRDTQYF. DNA of the CDR3: TGTGCCAGCAGCTTGGTAATGCAAACGAGAGATACGCAGTATTTT. The chain combines TRBV5-5 with TRBJ2-3; unclear D gene. The CDR3 extends over 15 amino acids. The ends were cut back, 0 bases at V and 5 bases at J, with 13 bases in the middle. Germline lookup yields CDR1 SGHKS and CDR2 YYEKEE (reference sequence).

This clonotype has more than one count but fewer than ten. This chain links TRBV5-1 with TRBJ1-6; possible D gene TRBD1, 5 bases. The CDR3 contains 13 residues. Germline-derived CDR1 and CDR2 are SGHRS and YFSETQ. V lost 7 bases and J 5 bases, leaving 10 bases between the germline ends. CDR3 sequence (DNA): TGCGCCAGCGCAGGGCAGGATAATTCACCCCTCCACTTT. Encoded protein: CASAGQDNSPLHF.

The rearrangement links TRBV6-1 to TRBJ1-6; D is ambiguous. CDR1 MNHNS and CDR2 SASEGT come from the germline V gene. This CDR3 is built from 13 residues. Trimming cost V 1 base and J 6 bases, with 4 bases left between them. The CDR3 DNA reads TGTGCCAGCAGTGAAGATTTTAATTCACCCCTCCACTTT. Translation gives CASSEDFNSPLHF.